The source of this T cell receptor beta chain is a study of OX40 agonist ivuxolimab in advanced cancers. TCRdb keeps only in-frame clones here, not all; method: immunoSEQ multiplex PCR. The sample records fewer than 20,000 clones, around 90% being singletons. As to this clone: A far larger clone is just one base off, so this is likely a read error. The same CDR3 is also encoded by other DNA sequences in this sample.

The CDR3 is 12 residues long. The V end lost 0 bases, the J end lost 6 bases, and 4 bases lay between the germline ends. CDR1 is SGHTS and CDR2 is YDEGEE in the germline V gene. The clonotype originates from an adult with an advanced solid tumor such as melanoma, head and neck, liver or kidney cancer. The V and J genes are TRBV5-8 and TRBJ2-1, with D unresolved. Sequencing used CD4+ or CD8+ T cells sorted from blood, obtained in a trial of the OX40 agonist ivuxolimab. CDR3 coding DNA: TGTGCCAGCAGCTTGGGAGGCAATGAGCAGTTCTTC. Its protein is CASSLGGNEQFF.